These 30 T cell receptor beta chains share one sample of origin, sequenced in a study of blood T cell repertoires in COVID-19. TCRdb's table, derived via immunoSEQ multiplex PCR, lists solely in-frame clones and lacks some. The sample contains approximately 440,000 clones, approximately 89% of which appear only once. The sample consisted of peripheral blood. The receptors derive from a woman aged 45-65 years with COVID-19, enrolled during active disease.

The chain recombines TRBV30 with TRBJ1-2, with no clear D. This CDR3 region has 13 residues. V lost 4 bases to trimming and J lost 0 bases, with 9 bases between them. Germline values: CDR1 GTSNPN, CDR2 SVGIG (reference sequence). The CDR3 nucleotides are TGTGCCTGGAACGTCAGGTCTAACTATGGCTACACCTTC. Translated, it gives CAWNVRSNYGYTF.

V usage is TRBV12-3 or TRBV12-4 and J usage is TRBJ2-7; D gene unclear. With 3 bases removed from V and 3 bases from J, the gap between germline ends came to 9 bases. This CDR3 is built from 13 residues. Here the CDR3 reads CASSFYSNYEQYF. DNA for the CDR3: TGTGCCAGCAGTTTCTACAGTAACTACGAGCAGTACTTC.

The CDR3 sequence: CATTLEGTPGELFF. The CDR3 nucleotides read TGTGCCACCACACTAGAAGGAACCCCCGGGGAGCTGTTTTTT. The rearrangement links TRBV15 to TRBJ2-2; the D gene is possibly TRBD2 (5 bases). Trimming removed 7 bases at V and 6 bases at J, with 15 bases between. From germline, CDR1 is LNHNV and CDR2 YYDKDF (reference sequence). The CDR3 covers 14 residues. Supplemented by reference TRBV15 and TRBJ2-2, the full variable domain reads DAMVIQNPRYQVTQFGKPVTLSCSQTLNHNVMYWYQQKSSQAPKLLFHYYDKDFNNEADTPDNFQSRRPNTSFCFLDIRSPGLGDTAMYLCATTLEGTPGELFFGEGSRLTVL.

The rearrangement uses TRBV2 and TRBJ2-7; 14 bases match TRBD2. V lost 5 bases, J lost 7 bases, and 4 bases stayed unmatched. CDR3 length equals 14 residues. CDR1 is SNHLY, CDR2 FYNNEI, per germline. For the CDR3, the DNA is TGTGCCAGCAGTTTCGGGACTAGCGGGGGTGAGCAGTACTTC. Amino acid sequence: CASSFGTSGGEQYF.

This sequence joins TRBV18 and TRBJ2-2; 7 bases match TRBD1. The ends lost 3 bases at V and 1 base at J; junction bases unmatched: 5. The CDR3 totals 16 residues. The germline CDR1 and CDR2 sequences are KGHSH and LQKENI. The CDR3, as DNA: TGTGCCAGCTCACCTAGGACAGGAATGAACACCGGGGAGCTGTTTTTT. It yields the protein CASSPRTGMNTGELFF.

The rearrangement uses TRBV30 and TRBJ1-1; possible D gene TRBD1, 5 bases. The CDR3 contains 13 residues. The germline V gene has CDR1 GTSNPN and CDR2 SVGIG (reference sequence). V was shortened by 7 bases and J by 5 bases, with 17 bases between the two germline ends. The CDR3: CALYRRGGTEAFF. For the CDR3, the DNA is TGTGCCTTATACCGGAGGGGAGGGACTGAAGCTTTCTTT. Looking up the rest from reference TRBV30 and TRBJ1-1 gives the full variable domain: SQTIHQWPATLVQPVGSPLSLECTVEGTSNPNLYWYRQAAGRGLQLLFYSVGIGQISSEVPQNLSASRPQDRQFILSSKKLLLSDSGFYLCALYRRGGTEAFFGQGTRLTVV.

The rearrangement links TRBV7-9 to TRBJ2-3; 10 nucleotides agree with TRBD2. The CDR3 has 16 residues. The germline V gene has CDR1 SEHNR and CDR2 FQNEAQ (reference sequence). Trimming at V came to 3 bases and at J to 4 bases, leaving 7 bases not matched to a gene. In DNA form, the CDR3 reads TGTGCCAGCAGCTTTTCTACTAGCGGGGTCGCAGATACGCAGTATTTT. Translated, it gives CASSFSTSGVADTQYF.

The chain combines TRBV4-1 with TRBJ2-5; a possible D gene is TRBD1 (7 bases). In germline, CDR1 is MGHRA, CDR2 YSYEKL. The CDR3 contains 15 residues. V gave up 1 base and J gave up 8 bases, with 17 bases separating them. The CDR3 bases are TGCGCCAGCAGCCAAGTAGGAGGGGGCCAAGGAACCCAGTACTTC. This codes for CASSQVGGGQGTQYF.

The CDR3 here is CASSSGGGGSNQPQHF. In DNA, the CDR3 is TGTGCCAGCAGTTCTGGAGGTGGGGGGAGCAATCAGCCCCAGCATTTT. V gene TRBV28 combines with J gene TRBJ1-5; the D gene is possibly TRBD1 (5 bases). Per the germline V gene, CDR1 is MDHEN and CDR2 is SYDVKM. The V end lost 4 bases, the J end lost 1 base, and 14 bases lay between the germline ends. There are 16 residues in the CDR3.

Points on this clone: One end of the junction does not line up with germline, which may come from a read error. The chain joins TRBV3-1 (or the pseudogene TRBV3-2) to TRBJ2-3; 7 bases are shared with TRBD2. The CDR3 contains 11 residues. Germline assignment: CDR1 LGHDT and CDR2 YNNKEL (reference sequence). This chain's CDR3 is CASSQVGPGGF. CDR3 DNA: TGTGCCAGCAGCCAAGTCGGCCCCGGGGGGTTT.

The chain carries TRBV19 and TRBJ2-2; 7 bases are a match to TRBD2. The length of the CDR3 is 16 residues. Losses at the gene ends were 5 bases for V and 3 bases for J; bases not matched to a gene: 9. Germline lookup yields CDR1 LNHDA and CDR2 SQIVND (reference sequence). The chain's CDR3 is CASSPRGLPYTGELFF. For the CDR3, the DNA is TGTGCCAGTAGTCCAAGGGGACTACCTTACACCGGGGAGCTGTTTTTT.

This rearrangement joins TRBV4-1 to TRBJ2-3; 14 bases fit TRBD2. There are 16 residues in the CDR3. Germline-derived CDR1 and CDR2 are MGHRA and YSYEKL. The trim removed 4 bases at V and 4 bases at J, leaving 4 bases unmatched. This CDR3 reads CASSPGLAGGSDTQYF. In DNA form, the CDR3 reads TGCGCCAGCAGCCCAGGACTAGCGGGGGGATCAGATACGCAGTATTTT.

The CDR3: CASSLTSNQPQHF. In DNA, the CDR3 is TGTGCCAGCTCTCTCACATCGAATCAGCCCCAGCATTTT. The chain is built from TRBV18 and TRBJ1-5; D is unclear. The germline V and J ends were trimmed by 6 bases and 4 bases, with 10 bases remaining between them. Germline V gene lookup returns CDR1 KGHSH and CDR2 LQKENI. This CDR3 has 13 amino acids. Using reference TRBV18 and TRBJ1-5 for the parts outside the CDR3, the full variable domain is NAGVMQNPRHLVRRRGQEARLRCSPMKGHSHVYWYRQLPEEGLKFMVYLQKENIIDESGMPKERFSAEFPKEGPSILRIQQVVRGDSAAYFCASSLTSNQPQHFGDGTRLSIL.

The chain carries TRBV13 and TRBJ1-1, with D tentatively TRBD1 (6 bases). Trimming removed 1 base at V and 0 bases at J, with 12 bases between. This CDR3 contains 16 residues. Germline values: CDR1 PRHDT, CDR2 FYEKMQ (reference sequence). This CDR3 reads CASSLAQQGLNTEAFF. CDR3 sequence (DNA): TGTGCCAGCAGCTTAGCCCAACAGGGATTGAACACTGAAGCTTTCTTT.

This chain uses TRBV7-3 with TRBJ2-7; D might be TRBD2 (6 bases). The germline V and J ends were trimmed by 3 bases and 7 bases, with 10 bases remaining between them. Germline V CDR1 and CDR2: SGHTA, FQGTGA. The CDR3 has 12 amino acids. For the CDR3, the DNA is TGTGCCAGCAGCTTGGACGGAGGGGAGCAGTACTTC. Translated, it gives CASSLDGGEQYF.

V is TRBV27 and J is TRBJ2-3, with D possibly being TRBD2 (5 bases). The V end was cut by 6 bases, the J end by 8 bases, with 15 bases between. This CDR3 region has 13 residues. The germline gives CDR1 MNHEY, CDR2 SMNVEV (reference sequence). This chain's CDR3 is CASSPQIGGTQYF. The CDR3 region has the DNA TGTGCCAGCAGCCCTCAGATTGGAGGTACGCAGTATTTT.

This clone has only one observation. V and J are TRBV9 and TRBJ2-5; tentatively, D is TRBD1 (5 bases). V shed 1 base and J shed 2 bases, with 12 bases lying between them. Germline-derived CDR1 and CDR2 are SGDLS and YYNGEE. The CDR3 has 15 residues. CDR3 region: CASSVSLGDQETQYF. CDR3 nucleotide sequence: TGTGCCAGCAGCGTATCTTTAGGGGATCAAGAGACCCAGTACTTC.

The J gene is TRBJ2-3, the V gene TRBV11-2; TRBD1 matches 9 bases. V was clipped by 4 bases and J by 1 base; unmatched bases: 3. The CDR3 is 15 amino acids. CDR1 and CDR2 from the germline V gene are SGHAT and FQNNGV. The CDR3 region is CASSWTGEGTDTQYF. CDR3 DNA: TGTGCCAGCAGCTGGACAGGGGAGGGCACAGATACGCAGTATTTT.

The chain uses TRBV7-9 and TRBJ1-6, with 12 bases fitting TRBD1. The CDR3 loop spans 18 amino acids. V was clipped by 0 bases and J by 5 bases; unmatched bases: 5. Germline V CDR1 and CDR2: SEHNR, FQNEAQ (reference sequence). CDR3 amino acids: CASSLATGTGGNNSPLHF. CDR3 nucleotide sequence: TGTGCCAGCAGCTTAGCAACCGGGACAGGGGGCAATAATTCACCCCTCCACTTT.

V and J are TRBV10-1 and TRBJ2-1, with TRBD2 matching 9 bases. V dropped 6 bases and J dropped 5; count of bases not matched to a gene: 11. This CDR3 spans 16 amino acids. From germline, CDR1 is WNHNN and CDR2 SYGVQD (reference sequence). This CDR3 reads CASRSPAGGDNNEQFF. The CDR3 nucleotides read TGCGCCAGCAGAAGTCCCGCGGGAGGGGACAACAATGAGCAGTTCTTC.

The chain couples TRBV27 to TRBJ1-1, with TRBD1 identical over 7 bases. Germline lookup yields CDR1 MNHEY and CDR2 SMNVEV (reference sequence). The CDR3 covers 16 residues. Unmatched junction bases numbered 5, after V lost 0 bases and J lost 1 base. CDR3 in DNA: TGTGCCAGCAGTTTATCGAGAAGACAGGGGAACACTGAAGCTTTCTTT. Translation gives CASSLSRRQGNTEAFF.

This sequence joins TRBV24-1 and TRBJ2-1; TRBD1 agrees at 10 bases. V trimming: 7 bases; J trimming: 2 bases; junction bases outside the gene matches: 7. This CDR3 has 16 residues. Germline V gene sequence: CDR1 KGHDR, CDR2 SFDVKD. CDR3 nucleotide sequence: TGTGCCACCAGCAACCCGGGACAGGGGACCTACAATGAGCAGTTCTTC. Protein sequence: CATSNPGQGTYNEQFF.

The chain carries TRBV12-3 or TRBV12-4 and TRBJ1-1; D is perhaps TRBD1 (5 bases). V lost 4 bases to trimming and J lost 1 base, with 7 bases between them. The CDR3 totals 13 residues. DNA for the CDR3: TGTGCCAGCAGTTGGGGGGGGAACACTGAAGCTTTCTTT. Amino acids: CASSWGGNTEAFF.

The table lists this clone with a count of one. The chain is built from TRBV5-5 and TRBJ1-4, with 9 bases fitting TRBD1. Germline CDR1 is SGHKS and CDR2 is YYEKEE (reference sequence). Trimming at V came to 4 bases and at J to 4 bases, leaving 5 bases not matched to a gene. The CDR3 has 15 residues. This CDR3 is CASSPRQGGNEKLFF. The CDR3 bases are TGTGCCAGCAGCCCTCGACAGGGGGGTAATGAAAAACTGTTTTTT.

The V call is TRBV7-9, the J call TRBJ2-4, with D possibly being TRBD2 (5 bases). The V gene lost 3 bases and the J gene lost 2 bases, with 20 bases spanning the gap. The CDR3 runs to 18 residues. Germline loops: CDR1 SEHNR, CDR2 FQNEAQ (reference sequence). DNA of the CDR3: TGTGCCAGCAGCTTGGGATGGAGAGGGTTGACGTCCAAAAACATTCAGTACTTC. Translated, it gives CASSLGWRGLTSKNIQYF.

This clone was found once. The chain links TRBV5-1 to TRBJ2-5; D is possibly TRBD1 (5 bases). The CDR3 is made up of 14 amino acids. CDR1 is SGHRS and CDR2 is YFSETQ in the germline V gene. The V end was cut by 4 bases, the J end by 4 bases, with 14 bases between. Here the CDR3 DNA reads TGCGCCAGCAGCAAACAGGTCTCCGGAGAGACCCAGTACTTC. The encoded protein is CASSKQVSGETQYF.

For the CDR3, the DNA is TGTGCCAGCAGCAAAGGGGGGACTCTTAAACCCCTCCACTTT. Translation gives CASSKGGTLKPLHF. The genes are TRBV21-1 and TRBJ1-6. TRBV21-1 is an annotated pseudogene. This CDR3 is 14 amino acids long.

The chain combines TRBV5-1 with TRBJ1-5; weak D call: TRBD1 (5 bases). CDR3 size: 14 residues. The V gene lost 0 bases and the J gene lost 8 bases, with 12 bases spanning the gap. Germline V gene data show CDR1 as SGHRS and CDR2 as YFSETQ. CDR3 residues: CASSLAGEDKPQHF. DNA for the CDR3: TGCGCCAGCAGCTTGGCCGGGGAGGACAAGCCCCAGCATTTT.

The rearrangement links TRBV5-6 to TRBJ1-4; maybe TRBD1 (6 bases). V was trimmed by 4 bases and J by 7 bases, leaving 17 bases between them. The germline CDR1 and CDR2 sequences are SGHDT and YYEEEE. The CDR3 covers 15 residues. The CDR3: CASSLATGGGEKLFF. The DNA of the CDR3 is TGTGCCAGCAGCCTAGCGACAGGCGGGGGTGAAAAACTGTTTTTT.

As DNA, the CDR3 is TGTGCCAGCAGTGAAGAAGGGGGAATGGCGCCCCAGCATTTT. Its protein is CASSEEGGMAPQHF. The rearrangement uses TRBV6-1 and TRBJ1-5, with D maybe TRBD1 (6 bases). CDR3 length equals 14 residues. V dropped 1 base and J dropped 9 bases, with 13 bases sitting between them. Germline CDR1 reads MNHNS; CDR2 reads SASEGT.